This T cell receptor beta chain appears in the sequencing data of a study of T cells in Graves' hyperthyroidism and ophthalmopathy. Amplified regions were TCR beta CDR3 sequences from RNA transcripts. The TCR CDR3 was amplified in a first-round RT-PCR using the HTBI primer set. A single record per CDR3 protein comes from TCRdb applying MiXCR to the multiplex PCR reads. The table records 350,000 to 400,000 distinct CDR3 sequences, more than 11% of them present only once. This clonotype has a handful of counts. Trimming removed 4 bases at V and 0 bases at J, with 15 bases between. CDR1 is SGHRS, CDR2 YFSETQ, per germline. CDR3 size: 16 residues.

V is TRBV5-1 and J is TRBJ2-3; the D gene is possibly TRBD2 (6 bases). The sequenced sample consisted of blood. The source of this sequence is a woman aged 55-69 years with Graves' hyperthyroidism. CDR3 DNA sequence: TGCGCCAGCAGCGGGGGAGGTGGCGGCAGCACAGATACGCAGTATTTT. Translating it yields CASSGGGGGSTDTQYF.